This passage covers 29 T cell receptor beta chains from one sample sequenced in a study of CD8 T cells in ankylosing spondylitis (dated by TCRdb to about 2017). The receptor library was made with 5' RACE. The instrument given in TCRdb is Illumina HiSeq 2500. TCRdb cleaned the public reads at Q25 with fastp, built clones with MiXCR and kept in-frame beta chains. Identical CDR3 proteins give one entry, which carries the most common genes and DNA. The sample table shows roughly 240,000 distinct CDR3 sequences, and around 32% are seen once. The ten largest clones represent around 4% of the sample. Sample: blood, either unsorted or a sorted T cell fraction (not recorded which). The receptors were sampled from a male donor with ankylosing spondylitis or in good health (not recorded which).

A note on this clonotype: Possible read error: a much larger clone is one base away. CDR3 sequence (DNA): TGCAGTGCTAGAGATTGGGCGACTAAACAAGAGACCCAGTACTTC. This translates into CSARDWATKQETQYF. This chain links TRBV20-1 with TRBJ2-5, with D tentatively TRBD2 (5 bases). Trimming removed 0 bases from V and 2 bases from J, with 13 bases in between. The CDR3 loop spans 15 amino acids. Germline CDR1 and CDR2: DFQATT and SNEGSKA (reference sequence).

The table lists this clonotype with a few counts. This chain connects TRBV20-1 to TRBJ1-1, with a weak D call TRBD1 (5 bases). The V end lost 3 bases, the J end lost 6 bases, and 8 bases lay between the germline ends. The CDR3 has 11 residues. The germline CDR1 and CDR2 sequences are DFQATT and SNEGSKA (reference sequence). For the CDR3, the DNA is TGCAGTGCTAGCCCGGGGGCTGAAGCTTTCTTT. Protein sequence: CSASPGAEAFF.

This clonotype was detected a few times. This chain joins TRBV20-1 and TRBJ2-3; D uncertain. Germline CDR1 DFQATT, CDR2 SNEGSKA (reference sequence). Trimming took off 5 bases at V and 5 bases at J, with 8 bases between the two ends. The CDR3 totals 11 residues. CDR3 loop: CSAPTGDTQYF. For the CDR3, the DNA is TGCAGTGCTCCCACGGGAGATACGCAGTATTTT.

This clonotype was counted many times. This sequence joins TRBV20-1 and TRBJ1-6; D is possibly TRBD1 (5 bases). Per germline, CDR1 DFQATT and CDR2 SNEGSKA (reference sequence). Trimming shortened V by 5 bases and J by 5 bases, and 13 bases separated the two germline ends. The CDR3 is made up of 14 amino acids. As DNA, the CDR3 is TGCAGTGCTCCCATCGGGGGGAATAATTCACCCCTCCACTTT. Residues: CSAPIGGNNSPLHF.

This sequence joins TRBV5-6 and TRBJ2-1; weak D call: TRBD1 (6 bases). The germline V and J ends were trimmed by 4 bases and 3 bases, with 11 bases remaining between them. This CDR3 is built from 14 residues. Germline CDR1 is SGHDT and CDR2 is YYEEEE. The CDR3 sequence: CASSATGVYNEQFF. The CDR3 bases are TGTGCCAGCAGCGCGACAGGAGTCTACAATGAGCAGTTCTTC.

This chain links TRBV20-1 with TRBJ1-6; D is unclear. CDR1 is DFQATT and CDR2 is SNEGSKA in the germline V gene (reference sequence). This CDR3 is 15 amino acids long. V lost 0 bases and J 0 bases, leaving 6 bases between the germline ends. This CDR3 reads CSARDEASYNSPLHF. CDR3 sequence (DNA): TGCAGTGCTAGAGATGAGGCCTCCTATAATTCACCCCTCCACTTT.

V usage is TRBV4-1 and J usage is TRBJ2-7, with a possible D match to TRBD1 (6 bases). V dropped 4 bases and J dropped 2 bases, with 12 bases sitting between them. Germline CDR1 and CDR2: MGHRA and YSYEKL. This CDR3 is built from 14 residues. The CDR3 nucleotides are TGCGCCAGCAGCCCCCGAACAGGGCCCTACGAGCAGTACTTC. This sequence encodes CASSPRTGPYEQYF.

This clonotype came up a few times. The chain carries TRBV20-1 and TRBJ2-5, with 11 bases identical to TRBD2. There are 13 residues in the CDR3. Germline CDR1 DFQATT, CDR2 SNEGSKA (reference sequence). The J segment lost 4 bases and the V segment lost 6 bases, leaving 4 bases of the junction unmatched. The DNA of the CDR3 is TGCAGTGCAGGACTAGCGGGCATAGAGACCCAGTACTTC. Its translation: CSAGLAGIETQYF.

The chain combines TRBV15 with TRBJ1-1; D is possibly TRBD1 (5 bases). Germline CDR1 reads LNHNV; CDR2 reads YYDKDF (reference sequence). The CDR3 runs to 16 residues. Between the trimmed V and J ends, which lost 1 base and 6 bases, there was a span of 18 bases. CDR3 region: CATSRALPGRSAEAFF. CDR3 DNA: TGTGCCACCAGCAGAGCCCTCCCAGGGAGGAGTGCTGAAGCTTTCTTT.

This rearrangement joins TRBV6-1 to TRBJ2-1, with D perhaps matching TRBD1 (6 bases). The CDR3 consists of 17 residues. Germline V gene sequence: CDR1 MNHNS, CDR2 SASEGT. The V end lost 0 bases, the J end lost 9 bases, and 21 bases lay between the germline ends. The CDR3 loop is CASSEALQGVQGAEQFF. The CDR3 DNA reads as TGTGCCAGCAGTGAAGCCCTACAGGGTGTCCAGGGAGCTGAGCAGTTCTTC.

This chain connects TRBV6-6 to TRBJ2-3; tentative D call: TRBD1 (6 bases). V was shortened by 10 bases and J by 6 bases, with 14 bases between the two germline ends. The CDR3 length is 12 residues. Germline CDR1 and CDR2: MNHNY and SVGAGI (reference sequence). CDR3 nucleotides: TGTGCCACCTCACAGGGTTCCGATACGCAGTATTTT. Translated, it gives CATSQGSDTQYF.

This clonotype was counted only a few times. The chain uses TRBV5-1 and TRBJ2-5; D perhaps matches TRBD1 (6 bases). Trimming took 0 bases from V and 5 from J, leaving 17 bases between them. CDR1 is SGHRS, CDR2 YFSETQ, per germline. This CDR3 has 16 residues. CDR3 amino acids: CASSLAPELRGETQYF. The DNA for the CDR3 is TGCGCCAGCAGCTTGGCTCCGGAACTAAGGGGGGAGACCCAGTACTTC.

The chain carries TRBV19 and TRBJ2-5; 8 bases line up with TRBD1. The CDR3 covers 15 residues. With V trimmed by 4 bases and J by 4 bases, 8 bases remained unmatched. Germline assignment: CDR1 LNHDA and CDR2 SQIVND (reference sequence). CDR3 in DNA: TGTGCCAGTAGTACGGACAGGGCCACGGTAGAGACCCAGTACTTC. As protein: CASSTDRATVETQYF.

The chain has TRBV12-3 or TRBV12-4 and TRBJ2-3; 7 bases are a match to TRBD2. With V trimmed by 2 bases and J by 1 base, 3 bases remained unmatched. The CDR3 spans 15 residues. The CDR3 loop is CASSLTGLGTDTQYF. The CDR3 region has the DNA TGTGCCAGCAGTTTAACCGGACTAGGCACAGATACGCAGTATTTT.

The chain combines TRBV6-1 with TRBJ2-1, with 13 bases that match TRBD2. This CDR3 is 17 amino acids long. In germline, CDR1 is MNHNS, CDR2 SASEGT. The trim removed 5 bases at V and 1 base at J, leaving 5 bases unmatched. CDR3 bases: TGTGCCAGCAGTCGTATGGGACTAGCGGGGTCCTACAATGAGCAGTTCTTC. Translation: CASSRMGLAGSYNEQFF.

The chain recombines TRBV29-1 with TRBJ2-1; 8 nucleotides agree with TRBD2. CDR1 is SQVTM and CDR2 is ANQGSEA in the germline V gene. Trimming at V came to 3 bases and at J to 5 bases, leaving 6 bases not matched to a gene. The CDR3 spans 14 residues. The DNA of the CDR3 is TGCAGCGTTGATGGTTCTAGCGGGCACAATGAGCAGTTCTTC. It yields the protein CSVDGSSGHNEQFF.

This clonotype was seen only a few times. The chain joins TRBV12-3 or TRBV12-4 to TRBJ1-1; D call uncertain. The CDR3 runs to 12 residues. Trimming cost V 1 base and J 8 bases, with 8 bases left between them. The CDR3 sequence is CASSLGQEEAFF. The CDR3, as DNA: TGTGCCAGCAGTTTAGGGCAGGAAGAAGCTTTCTTT.

The CDR3 DNA reads TGTGCCAGCAGCCCTTCGTGGAGGTCTAACACTGAAGCTTTCTTT. As protein: CASSPSWRSNTEAFF. J is TRBJ1-1 and V is TRBV5-6; D ambiguous. CDR1 and CDR2 from the germline V gene are SGHDT and YYEEEE. Trimming removed 4 bases at V and 2 bases at J, with 15 bases between. This CDR3 has 15 amino acids.

Only a few counts were recorded for this clonotype. The J gene is TRBJ1-1, the V gene TRBV20-1; the D gene is possibly TRBD1 (6 bases). This CDR3 has 12 residues. Between the trimmed V and J ends, which lost 2 bases and 4 bases, there was a span of 8 bases. Per germline, CDR1 DFQATT and CDR2 SNEGSKA (reference sequence). The CDR3 nucleotides read TGCAGTGCTAGACAGGGGCCCACTGAAGCTTTCTTT. Protein sequence: CSARQGPTEAFF.

This rearrangement joins TRBV20-1 to TRBJ2-5; the match to TRBD2 covers 13 bases. Trimming removed 0 bases from V and 4 bases from J; junction bases left unmatched: 11. Germline assignment: CDR1 DFQATT and CDR2 SNEGSKA (reference sequence). The CDR3 loop spans 18 amino acids. CDR3 sequence: CSARDQLWTSGGGETQYF. The CDR3, as DNA: TGCAGTGCTAGAGATCAGCTCTGGACTAGCGGGGGTGGAGAGACCCAGTACTTC.

The chain has TRBV27 and TRBJ2-5; 9 positions agree with TRBD1. V dropped 11 bases and J dropped 3; count of bases not matched to a gene: 13. There are 15 residues in the CDR3. Germline lookup yields CDR1 MNHEY and CDR2 SMNVEV (reference sequence). The CDR3 reads CASTGDRDTEETQYF. The CDR3 DNA follows: TGTGCCTCCACAGGGGACAGGGATACGGAAGAGACCCAGTACTTC.

This chain links TRBV5-1 with TRBJ2-3, with TRBD1 matching 9 bases. V lost 4 bases and J lost 2; bases outside the gene matches: 8. This CDR3 has 16 amino acids. The V gene's germline CDR1 is SGHRS and CDR2 YFSETQ. This CDR3 reads CASSPGTGSNTDTQYF. Here the CDR3 DNA reads TGCGCCAGCAGCCCCGGGACAGGGAGCAACACAGATACGCAGTATTTT. The whole variable domain, filled in from reference TRBV5-1 and TRBJ2-3, reads KAGVTQTPRYLIKTRGQQVTLSCSPISGHRSVSWYQQTPGQGLQFLFEYFSETQRNKGNFPGRFSGRQFSNSRSEMNVSTLELGDSALYLCASSPGTGSNTDTQYFGPGTRLTVL.

The rearrangement links TRBV7-9 to TRBJ1-2; D not certain. CDR1 is SEHNR, CDR2 FQNEAQ, per germline (reference sequence). V was clipped by 7 bases and J by 10 bases, with 7 bases between them. The CDR3 has 9 amino acids. The CDR3 sequence: CASNPNYTF. The CDR3 DNA reads TGTGCCAGCAATCCGAACTACACCTTC.

The chain has TRBV7-2 and TRBJ2-3, with D possibly matching TRBD2 (7 bases). CDR3 length: 14 amino acids. Trimming shortened V by 3 bases and J by 3 bases, and 10 bases separated the two germline ends. In germline, CDR1 is SGHTA, CDR2 FQGNSA. The CDR3 nucleotides are TGTGCCAGCAGCTTCCGGGGGGCTACAGATACGCAGTATTTT. Translation gives CASSFRGATDTQYF.

This clonotype was recorded a few times. The rearrangement joins TRBV18 to TRBJ2-7; weak D call: TRBD1 (6 bases). V dropped 0 bases and J dropped 0 bases, with 9 bases sitting between them. The CDR3 spans 15 residues. CDR1 and CDR2 (germline): KGHSH, LQKENI. CDR3 protein: CASSPPDRLSYEQYF. The CDR3 region has the DNA TGTGCCAGCTCACCACCGGACAGACTCTCCTACGAGCAGTACTTC.

This clonotype occurred a few times. The chain joins TRBV20-1 to TRBJ2-7; D gene ambiguous. CDR3 length equals 16 residues. Looked up from germline, CDR1 is DFQATT and CDR2 is SNEGSKA (reference sequence). V was pared by 0 bases and J by 7 bases, with 22 bases between. DNA for the CDR3: TGCAGTGCTAGAGAGCCACGACAACGGCTGGTTCCTGAGCAGTACTTC. The encoded protein is CSAREPRQRLVPEQYF.

This clonotype showed up just a few times. The genes are TRBV20-1 and TRBJ1-6; 9 positions agree with TRBD1. This CDR3 is 14 amino acids long. The junction had 6 bases not matched to a gene; V was cut back by 7 bases and J by 5 bases. Germline CDR1 is DFQATT and CDR2 is SNEGSKA (reference sequence). DNA for the CDR3: TGCAGTGTCACAGGGGGCGCGGATAATTCACCCCTCCACTTT. It yields the protein CSVTGGADNSPLHF.

The chain couples TRBV3-1 to TRBJ2-3, with D perhaps TRBD2 (5 bases). Between the trimmed V and J ends, which lost 4 bases and 2 bases, there was a span of 10 bases. The CDR3 totals 14 residues. Germline V gene lookup returns CDR1 LGHDT and CDR2 YNNKEL (reference sequence). CDR3 in amino acids: CASSPRRDTDTQYF. In DNA form, the CDR3 reads TGTGCCAGCAGCCCGCGACGGGACACAGATACGCAGTATTTT.

This chain uses TRBV3-1 with TRBJ2-7; TRBD1 aligns across 7 bases. V was clipped by 3 bases and J by 5 bases; unmatched bases: 7. Germline V gene lookup returns CDR1 LGHDT and CDR2 YNNKEL (reference sequence). The CDR3 runs 14 residues. The chain's CDR3 is CASSHDRESNEQYF. The CDR3 DNA follows: TGTGCCAGCAGCCACGACAGGGAATCCAACGAGCAGTACTTC.